This TCR beta chain is from a study of cytomegalovirus exposure and HLA in healthy donors. Primers for the PCR totalled 60 Vbeta and 13 Jbeta. Assay: immunoSEQ multiplex PCR; the TCRdb copy retains only in-frame clones and omits some. The listing records 130,000 or so clones. This CDR3 comprises 14 residues. The germline CDR1 and CDR2 sequences are MNHEY and SVGAGI. V lost 8 bases, J lost 2 bases, and 9 bases stayed unmatched. The sequencing sample was made of PBMCs. The rearrangement uses TRBV6-5 and TRBJ2-7, with 7 bases aligning to TRBD2. The receptor was isolated from a woman aged 55-75 years in good health and CMV-seronegative. The CDR3 loop reads CASSAGTNTYEQYF. CDR3 nucleotide sequence: TGTGCCAGCTCGGCCGGGACTAATACCTACGAGCAGTACTTC.